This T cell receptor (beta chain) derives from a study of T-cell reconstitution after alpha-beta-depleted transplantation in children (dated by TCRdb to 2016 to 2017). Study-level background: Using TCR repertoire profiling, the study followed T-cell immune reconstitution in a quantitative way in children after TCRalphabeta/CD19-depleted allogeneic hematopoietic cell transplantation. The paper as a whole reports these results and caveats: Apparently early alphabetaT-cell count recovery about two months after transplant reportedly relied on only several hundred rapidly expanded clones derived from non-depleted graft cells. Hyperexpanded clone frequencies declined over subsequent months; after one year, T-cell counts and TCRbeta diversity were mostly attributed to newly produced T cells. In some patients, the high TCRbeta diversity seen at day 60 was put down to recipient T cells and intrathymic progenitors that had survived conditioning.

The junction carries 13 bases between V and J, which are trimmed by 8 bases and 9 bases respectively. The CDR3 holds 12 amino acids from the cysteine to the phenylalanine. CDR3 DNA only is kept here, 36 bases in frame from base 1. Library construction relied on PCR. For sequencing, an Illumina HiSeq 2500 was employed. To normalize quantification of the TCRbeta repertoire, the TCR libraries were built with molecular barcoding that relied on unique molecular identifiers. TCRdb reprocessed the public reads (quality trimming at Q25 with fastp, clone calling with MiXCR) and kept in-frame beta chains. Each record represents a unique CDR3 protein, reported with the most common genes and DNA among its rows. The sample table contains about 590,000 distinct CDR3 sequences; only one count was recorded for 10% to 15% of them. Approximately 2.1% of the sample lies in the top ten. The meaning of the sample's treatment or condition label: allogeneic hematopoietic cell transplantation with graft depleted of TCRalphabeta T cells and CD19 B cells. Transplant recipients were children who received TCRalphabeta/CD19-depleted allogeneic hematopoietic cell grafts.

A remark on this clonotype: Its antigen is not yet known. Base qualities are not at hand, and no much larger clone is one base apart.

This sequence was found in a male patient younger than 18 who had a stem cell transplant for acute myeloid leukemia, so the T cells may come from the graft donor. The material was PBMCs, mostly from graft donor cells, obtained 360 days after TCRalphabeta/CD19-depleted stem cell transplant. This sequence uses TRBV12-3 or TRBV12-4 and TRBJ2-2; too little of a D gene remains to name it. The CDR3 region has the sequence CASSTLARELFF. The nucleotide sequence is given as TGTGCCAGCTCTACCCTGGCCAGGGAGCTGTTTTTT.